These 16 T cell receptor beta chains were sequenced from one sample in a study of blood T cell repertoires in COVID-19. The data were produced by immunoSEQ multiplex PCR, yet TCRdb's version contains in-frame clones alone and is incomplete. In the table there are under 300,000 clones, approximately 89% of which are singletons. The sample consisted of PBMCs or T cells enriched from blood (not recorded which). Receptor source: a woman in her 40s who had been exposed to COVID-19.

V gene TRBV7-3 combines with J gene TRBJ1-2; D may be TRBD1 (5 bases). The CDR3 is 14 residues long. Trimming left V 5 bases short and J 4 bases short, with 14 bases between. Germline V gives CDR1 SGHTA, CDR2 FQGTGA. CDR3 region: CASSVDSFGYGYTF. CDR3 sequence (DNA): TGTGCCAGCAGCGTCGACAGTTTCGGCTATGGCTACACCTTC.

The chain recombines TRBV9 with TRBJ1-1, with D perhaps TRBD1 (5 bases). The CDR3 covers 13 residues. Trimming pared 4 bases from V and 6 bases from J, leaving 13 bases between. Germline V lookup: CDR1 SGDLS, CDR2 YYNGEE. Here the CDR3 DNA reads TGTGCCAGCAGCCCCCAGGGTTTACCTGAAGCTTTCTTT. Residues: CASSPQGLPEAFF.

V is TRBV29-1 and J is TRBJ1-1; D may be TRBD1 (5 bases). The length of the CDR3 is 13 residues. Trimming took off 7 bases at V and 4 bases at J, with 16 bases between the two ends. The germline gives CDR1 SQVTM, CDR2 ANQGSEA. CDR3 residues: CSANAGRGTEAFF. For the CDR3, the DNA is TGCAGCGCAAATGCAGGGAGGGGCACTGAAGCTTTCTTT.

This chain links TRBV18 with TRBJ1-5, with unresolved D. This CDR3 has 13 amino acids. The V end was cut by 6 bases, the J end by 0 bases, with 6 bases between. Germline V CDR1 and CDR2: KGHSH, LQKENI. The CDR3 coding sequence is TGTGCCAGCTCCCCCTCTAGCAATCAGCCCCAGCATTTT. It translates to CASSPSSNQPQHF.

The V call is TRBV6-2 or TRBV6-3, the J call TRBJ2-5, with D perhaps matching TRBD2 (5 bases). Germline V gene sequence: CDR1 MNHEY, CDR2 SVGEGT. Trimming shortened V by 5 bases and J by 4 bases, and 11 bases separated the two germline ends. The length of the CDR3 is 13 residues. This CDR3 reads CASSLTRGETQYF. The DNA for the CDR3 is TGTGCCAGCAGTCTTACACGGGGAGAGACCCAGTACTTC.

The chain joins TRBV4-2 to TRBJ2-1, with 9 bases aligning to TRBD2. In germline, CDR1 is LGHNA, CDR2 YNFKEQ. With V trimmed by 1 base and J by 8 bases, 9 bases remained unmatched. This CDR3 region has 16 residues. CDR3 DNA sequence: TGTGCCAGCAGCCAAGGCGAGGGCGGGGGGGCCGATGAGCAGTTCTTC. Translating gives CASSQGEGGGADEQFF.

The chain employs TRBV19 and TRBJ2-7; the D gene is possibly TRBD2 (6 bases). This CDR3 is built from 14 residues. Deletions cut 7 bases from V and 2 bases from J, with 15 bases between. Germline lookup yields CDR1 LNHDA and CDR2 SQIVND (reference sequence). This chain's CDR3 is CASNEGGVPYEQYF. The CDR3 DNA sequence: TGTGCCAGTAATGAAGGCGGGGTTCCCTACGAGCAGTACTTC.

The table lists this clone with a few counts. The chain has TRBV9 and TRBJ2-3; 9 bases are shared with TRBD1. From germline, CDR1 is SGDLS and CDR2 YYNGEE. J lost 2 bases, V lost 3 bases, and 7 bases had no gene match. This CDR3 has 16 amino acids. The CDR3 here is CASSDRTGEYTDTQYF. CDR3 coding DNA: TGTGCCAGCAGCGACCGGACAGGGGAGTACACAGATACGCAGTATTTT.

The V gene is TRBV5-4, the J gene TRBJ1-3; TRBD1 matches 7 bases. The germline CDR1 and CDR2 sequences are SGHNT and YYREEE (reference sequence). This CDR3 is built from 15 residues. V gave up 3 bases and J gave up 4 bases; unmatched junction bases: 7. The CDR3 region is CASSSSDRDGNTIYF. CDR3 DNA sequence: TGTGCCAGCAGCTCCTCCGACAGGGACGGAAACACCATATATTTT.

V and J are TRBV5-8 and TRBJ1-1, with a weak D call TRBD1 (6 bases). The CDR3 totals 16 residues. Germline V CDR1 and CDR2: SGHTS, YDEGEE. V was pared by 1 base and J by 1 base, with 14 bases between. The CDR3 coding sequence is TGTGCCAGCAGCTTGTATCTCGGACAGAAGAACACTGAAGCTTTCTTT. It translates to CASSLYLGQKNTEAFF.

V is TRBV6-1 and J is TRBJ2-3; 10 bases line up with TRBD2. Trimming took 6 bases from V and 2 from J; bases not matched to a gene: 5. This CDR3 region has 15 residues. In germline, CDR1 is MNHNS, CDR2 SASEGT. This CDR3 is CASRELAGPTDTQYF. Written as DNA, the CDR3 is TGTGCCAGCAGAGAACTAGCGGGACCCACAGATACGCAGTATTTT.

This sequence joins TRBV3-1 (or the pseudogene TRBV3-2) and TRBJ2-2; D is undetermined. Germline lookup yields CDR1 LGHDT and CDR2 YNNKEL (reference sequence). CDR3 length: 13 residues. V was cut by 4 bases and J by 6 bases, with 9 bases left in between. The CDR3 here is CASSLGLAGELFF. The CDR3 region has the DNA TGTGCCAGCAGCCTCGGGTTGGCCGGGGAGCTGTTTTTT.

CDR3 coding DNA: TGTGCCAGCAGCCCCTCCGGCACCGGGGAGCTGTTTTTT. It codes for CASSPSGTGELFF. This chain joins TRBV9 and TRBJ2-2; D uncertain. This CDR3 is 13 amino acids long. Germline V gives CDR1 SGDLS, CDR2 YYNGEE. V lost 4 bases, J lost 4 bases, and 8 bases lay in between.

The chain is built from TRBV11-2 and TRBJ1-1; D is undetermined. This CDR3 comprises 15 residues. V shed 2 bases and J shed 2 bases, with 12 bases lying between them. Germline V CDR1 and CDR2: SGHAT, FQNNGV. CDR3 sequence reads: CASSLRELGNTEAFF. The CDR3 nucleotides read TGTGCCAGCAGCTTACGGGAGTTAGGTAACACTGAAGCTTTCTTT.

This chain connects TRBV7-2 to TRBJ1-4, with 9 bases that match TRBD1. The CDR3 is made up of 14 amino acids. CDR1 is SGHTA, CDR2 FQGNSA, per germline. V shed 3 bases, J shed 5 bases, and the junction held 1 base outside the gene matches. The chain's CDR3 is CASSLTGGNEKLFF. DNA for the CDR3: TGTGCCAGCAGCTTGACAGGGGGGAATGAAAAACTGTTTTTT.

The CDR3 protein is CASFGASDPQYF. The CDR3, as DNA: TGTGCCAGCTTCGGGGCTAGCGATCCGCAGTATTTT. The chain links TRBV2 to TRBJ2-3; D is perhaps TRBD2 (6 bases). Germline V gene data show CDR1 as SNHLY and CDR2 as FYNNEI. This CDR3 region has 12 residues. V was clipped by 8 bases and J by 10 bases, with 16 bases between them.